This T cell receptor beta chain was profiled in a study of T-cell memory formation after mild COVID-19 (TCRdb year 2021). Study-level background: TCR sequence clusters from the two donors were largely donor specific. Two young, previously healthy adult volunteers made up the cohort, one male and one female. In a couple of donors, T-cell clones that expanded and contracted after mild COVID-19 were followed by sequencing TCRalpha and TCRbeta repertoires longitudinally. What the work shows at the level of the full study, not this receptor alone: Some responding clones were detected in pre-infection memory, which suggested that pre-existing cross-reactive memory T cells had joined the SARS-CoV-2 response. From day 15 to 85, contracting clones showed balanced CD4/CD8 phenotypes, whereas a second wave of clones that expanded from day 15 to 37 leaned towards CD4+. Contracting CD4+ clones were located mainly in the CM and EM memory subsets, whereas CD8+ clones were found to be enriched in EMRA. SARS-CoV-2 specificity was not confirmed for the second-wave clones peaking on day 37. Only a couple of mild cases were covered by the study, and larger cohorts that include severe cases with pre-infection samples were considered necessary.

The sample was run on an Illumina NovaSeq 6000. Using 5'RACE with constant-segment primers, TCRalpha and TCRbeta cDNA libraries were constructed, with sample barcodes and unique molecular identifiers added in the process. Trizol reagent was used to extract RNA from every sample. Libraries were amplified in two PCR steps, with a second sample barcode and Illumina TruSeq adapters added in the second step. The libraries were sequenced on an Illumina NovaSeq using 2 x 150 bp paired-end reads. The original methods were these. With migec v1.2.7, reads were demultiplexed and then collapsed into UMI-guided consensus sequences. Using mixcr v2.1.11, UMI consensuses were aligned to TRA and TRB V and J templates and then assembled into clonotypes. A clonotype was counted as expanded or contracted only when both edgeR and NoisET called the clonotype significant, with the noise models trained on biological replicates. edgeR calls used a false discovery rate-adjusted p below 0.01 and a log2 fold-change threshold of 1. As an exploratory analysis of dynamics, PCA with hierarchical clustering was applied to max-normalized trajectories of the 1000 most abundant clonotypes. Separately sequenced CD4+ and CD8+ repertoires were used to assign the CD4 or CD8 phenotype of responding clones. The raw public reads went through TCRdb reprocessing: fastp at Q25, MiXCR clone calling, in-frame beta chains kept. When rows share a CDR3 protein, they turn into one entry using the most common DNA and genes. Here the V and J calls rest on TCRdb's processing, not on the authors' analysis. In this sample the table shows hundreds of thousands of distinct CDR3 sequences, 15% to 20% of which occur a single time. The top ten constitute 12% of the sample.

Clipping removes 5 bases from V and 7 bases from J, with 10 as the unmatched junction base count. Counted from cysteine to phenylalanine, this CDR3 has 14 amino acids. CDR3 DNA is the only sequence kept; it has 42 bases, read in frame from the first base. The germline V gene (reference sequence) sets CDR1 to SEHNR and CDR2 to FQNEAQ. This clonotype was observed a handful of times. Its antigen is still unknown. Nothing much larger sits one base from this clone, and base qualities are not available. Ficoll-Paque density gradient centrifugation was the method used to isolate PBMCs. The rearranged segments are TRBV7-9 and TRBJ2-5; 7 junctional bases match TRBD1. Sample: PBMCs or a T cell subset sorted from them (not recorded which). The sequence came from an adult woman who had mild COVID-19 (a few samples of this study predate the infection). The sample titles of this study are shuffled in the database, so cell type and time point are left out; the donor was told from shared clones. The nucleotide sequence is given as TGTGCCAGCAGCGTCAATCAGGGGGATGTGACCCAGTACTTC. Its translation reads: CASSVNQGDVTQYF.